The clone carrying this T cell receptor (beta chain) was picked up a small number of times. Peripheral blood was drawn, around 9.5 milliliters per donor. Isolated PBMCs totaled at least 6 million in each sample. The CDR3 runs to 15 residues. Trimming pared 7 bases from V and 0 bases from J, leaving 10 bases between. From germline, CDR1 is MNHEY and CDR2 SVGEGT. The second PCR ran roughly 6 to 11 cycles with a sample-barcoded 5' primer and J-beta primers. Unique molecular identifiers of 12 random nucleotides labeled each cDNA. TCRdb reanalysed the 5' RACE reads using MiXCR and keeps one entry per CDR3 protein. The sample records hundreds of thousands of distinct CDR3 sequences, more than 40% being singletons. This sample is drawn from a study of blood T cells in healthy people across ages.

This sequence joins TRBV6-2 or TRBV6-3 and TRBJ2-6; a weak D match, TRBD1 (5 bases). The sequencing sample was made of blood. This TCR was sampled from a man aged 55 to 70 in good health. This CDR3 is CASTSQGSGANVLTF. The CDR3 DNA sequence: TGTGCCAGCACCAGTCAGGGCTCTGGGGCCAACGTCCTGACTTTC.